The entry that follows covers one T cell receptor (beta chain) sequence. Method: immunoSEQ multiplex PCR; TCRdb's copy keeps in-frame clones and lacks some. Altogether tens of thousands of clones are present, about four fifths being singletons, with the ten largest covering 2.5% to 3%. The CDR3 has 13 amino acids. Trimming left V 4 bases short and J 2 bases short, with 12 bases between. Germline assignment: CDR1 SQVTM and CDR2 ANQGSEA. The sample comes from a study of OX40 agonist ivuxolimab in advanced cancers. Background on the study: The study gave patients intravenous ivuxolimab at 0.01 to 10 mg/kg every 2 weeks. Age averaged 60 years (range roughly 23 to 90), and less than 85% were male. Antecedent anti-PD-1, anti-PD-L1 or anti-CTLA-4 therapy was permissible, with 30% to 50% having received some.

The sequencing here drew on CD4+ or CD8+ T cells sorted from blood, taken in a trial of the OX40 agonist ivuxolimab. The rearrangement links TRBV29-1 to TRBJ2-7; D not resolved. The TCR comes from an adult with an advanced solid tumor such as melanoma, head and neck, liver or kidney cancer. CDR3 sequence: CSVGSQSPYEQYV. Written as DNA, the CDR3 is TGCAGCGTTGGGTCTCAATCGCCCTACGAGCAGTACGTC.